This record concerns one TCR beta chain sequence. Its antigen is unidentified. The data stem from a study of beta chain features in type 1 diabetes. Study outcomes and limitations: Researchers report that Type 1 diabetes patients had moderately but significantly shorter TCRB CDR3s across all four CD4+ subsets. Among patients, naive, central memory and Treg TCRB repertoires appeared more similar than among healthy donors.

Each population that was sorted was more than 98% pure. Investigators reverse transcribed all isolated RNA, so they sequenced expressed TCRB transcripts. Using immunoSEQ multiplex PCR, the repertoire was profiled, and TCRdb retains in-frame clones only, with some absent. The sample lists 250,000 to 300,000 clones, less than 30% occurring once. The sequence was collected from a woman in her 30s with type 1 diabetes. Sequencing used naive CD4+ T cells from blood.

CDR3 sequence reads: CASSREDYNEQFF. Written as DNA, the CDR3 is TGTGCCAGCAGCAGGGAGGACTACAATGAGCAGTTCTTC. The rearrangement links TRBV13 to TRBJ2-1, with a tentative D call TRBD2 (6 bases). The V end was cut by 5 bases, the J end by 3 bases, with 8 bases between. This CDR3 contains 13 residues. CDR1 is PRHDT, CDR2 FYEKMQ, per germline (reference sequence).